Reported below is one T cell receptor (beta chain). This CDR3 has 16 residues. Trimming removed 0 bases from V and 5 bases from J, with 14 bases in between. CDR1 SGDLS and CDR2 YYNGEE come from the germline V gene. As processed by the authors: Reference gene primer amplification gave nucleated cell count estimates. Produced via immunoSEQ multiplex PCR; TCRdb's table is partial and in-frame only. D and trimming were read from the DNA, whereas the V and J calls and clone size are those reported in that table. The sample carries some 160,000 clones, approximately 84% recorded once. The sample comes from a study of blood T cell repertoires in COVID-19. Study-wide context: Both acute and convalescent COVID-19 samples were obtained from the United States, Italy and Spain. Sample material is recorded as cDNA or gDNA derived from T cells, B-cell-depleted T cells, or PBMCs.

Recruited during active infection, patients (from Seattle) were subsequently followed longitudinally. Material for sequencing was peripheral blood. The TCR was taken from a woman older than 75 with COVID-19, enrolled during active disease. The V call is TRBV9, the J call TRBJ2-2; weak D call: TRBD1 (5 bases). The CDR3 DNA reads as TGTGCCAGCAGCGTAGATCAGGGTAGTGGAACCGGGGAGCTGTTTTTT. It specifies CASSVDQGSGTGELFF.